These 27 T cell receptor beta chains were all obtained from the same sample, sequenced in a study of blood T cell repertoires in COVID-19. This table comes from immunoSEQ multiplex PCR, and its TCRdb copy is limited to in-frame clones, with some not included. There are tens of thousands of clones in the sample; over 80% occur only once, and about 1.4% lies in the top ten. The sample was peripheral blood. These receptors were collected from a man aged 60-69 years with acute or convalescent COVID-19.

This chain connects TRBV18 to TRBJ1-4, with a possible D match to TRBD1 (5 bases). Germline CDR1 KGHSH, CDR2 LQKENI. This CDR3 has 12 residues. Trimming stripped 2 bases from V and 8 bases from J, with 6 bases between. The CDR3 nucleotides are TGTGCCAGCTCACCAAGGGGCGAAAAACTGTTTTTT. This translates into CASSPRGEKLFF.

The chain uses TRBV7-9 and TRBJ2-3; a possible D gene is TRBD2 (6 bases). Trimming stripped 0 bases from V and 1 base from J, with 11 bases between. In germline, CDR1 is SEHNR, CDR2 FQNEAQ (reference sequence). The CDR3 totals 16 residues. The CDR3 region has the DNA TGTGCCAGCAGCTTAGCTCTCGGGAGCCGCACAGATACGCAGTATTTT. Protein product: CASSLALGSRTDTQYF.

This chain uses TRBV28 with TRBJ2-5, with no clear D. Germline CDR1 MDHEN, CDR2 SYDVKM. V lost 7 bases and J 2 bases, leaving 17 bases between the germline ends. The CDR3 spans 15 residues. The CDR3 sequence is CASTLEGTRQETQYF. The CDR3 nucleotides read TGTGCCAGCACGCTAGAAGGCACCAGACAAGAGACCCAGTACTTC. The whole variable domain, filled in from reference TRBV28 and TRBJ2-5, reads DVKVTQSSRYLVKRTGEKVFLECVQDMDHENMFWYRQDPGLGLRLIYFSYDVKMKEKGDIPEGYSVSREKKERFSLILESASTNQTSMYLCASTLEGTRQETQYFGPGTRLLVL.

This clone was detected only a few times. The chain carries TRBV3-1 (or the pseudogene TRBV3-2) and TRBJ1-5; D is perhaps TRBD1 (5 bases). The CDR3 is 14 amino acids. The V end lost 3 bases, the J end lost 7 bases, and 13 bases lay between the germline ends. The V gene's germline CDR1 is LGHDT and CDR2 YNNKEL (reference sequence). The CDR3 protein is CASSHGRGGQPQHF. The CDR3 DNA sequence: TGTGCCAGCAGCCATGGGAGGGGAGGGCAGCCCCAGCATTTT.

This chain uses TRBV28 with TRBJ1-2; D gene unclear. The V end was cut by 4 bases, the J end by 0 bases, with 15 bases between. The CDR3 extends over 16 amino acids. Germline V gene data show CDR1 as MDHEN and CDR2 as SYDVKM. The CDR3 loop reads CASSSYRLQSNYGYTF. Written as DNA, the CDR3 is TGTGCCAGCAGTTCTTACAGATTGCAATCTAACTATGGCTACACCTTC.

As to this clone: Within the sample, other DNA sequences also encode this same CDR3. The chain has TRBV7-8 and TRBJ2-2; 10 bases are shared with TRBD2. CDR1 is SGHVS, CDR2 FQNEAQ, per germline. CDR3 length: 15 residues. Trimming cost V 6 bases and J 6 bases; bases outside gene matches: 7. CDR3 coding DNA: TGTGCCAGCAGTCAAAGCGGGAGGGCCTCCGGGGAGCTGTTTTTT. Translating gives CASSQSGRASGELFF.

This clone was recorded a few times. V gene TRBV19 combines with J gene TRBJ1-5; D unclear. In germline, CDR1 is LNHDA, CDR2 SQIVND (reference sequence). The CDR3 runs to 13 residues. Between the trimmed V and J ends, which lost 3 bases and 15 bases, there was a span of 18 bases. The CDR3: CASSISGSALAHF. The CDR3 nucleotides are TGTGCCAGTAGTATTTCGGGCTCCGCGCTAGCGCATTTT.

The rearrangement links TRBV25-1 to TRBJ1-2; 7 bases line up with TRBD1. Trimming cost V 4 bases and J 6 bases; bases outside gene matches: 5. Germline CDR1 MGHDK, CDR2 SYGVNS. CDR3 size: 13 residues. In DNA form, the CDR3 reads TGTGCCAGCAGTGGGACCGACAGGGATGGCTACACCTTC. It yields the protein CASSGTDRDGYTF.

To note about this clone: In the same sample, other DNA sequences code for this CDR3. CDR3 coding DNA: TGCGCCAGCAGCCAGTACAGGGGCCCCTACGAGCAGTACTTC. Protein sequence: CASSQYRGPYEQYF. This chain joins TRBV4-1 and TRBJ2-7; 7 nucleotides line up with TRBD1. The CDR3 has 14 residues. Germline CDR1 is MGHRA and CDR2 is YSYEKL. After removal of 3 bases from V and 2 bases from J, the junction contained 4 bases not matched to a gene.

This sequence joins TRBV19 and TRBJ1-6; TRBD1 agrees at 8 bases. After removal of 5 bases from V and 4 bases from J, the junction contained 7 bases not matched to a gene. Germline V lookup: CDR1 LNHDA, CDR2 SQIVND (reference sequence). This CDR3 has 16 amino acids. The CDR3 bases are TGTGCCAGTAGTGCGAGCAGGGGGCAGTATAATTCACCCCTCCACTTT. Translated, it gives CASSASRGQYNSPLHF.

CDR3 protein: CASSERGTGYRYGYTF. The CDR3 DNA is TGTGCCAGCAGCGAGCGCGGGACAGGGTATAGGTATGGCTACACCTTC. The gene calls are TRBV7-2 and TRBJ1-2; 9 bases map to TRBD1. This CDR3 is built from 16 residues. Germline V lookup: CDR1 SGHTA, CDR2 FQGNSA. The V segment lost 5 bases and the J segment 5 bases; nucleotides outside the gene matches: 12.

The chain uses TRBV5-1 and TRBJ1-5; D ambiguous. Germline assignment: CDR1 SGHRS and CDR2 YFSETQ. Trimming removed 0 bases at V and 0 bases at J, with 10 bases between. This CDR3 is built from 16 residues. The CDR3 DNA sequence: TGCGCCAGCAGCTTGGCCGGGATCAATAGCAATCAGCCCCAGCATTTT. It encodes CASSLAGINSNQPQHF. Filled out from reference TRBV5-1 and TRBJ1-5, the complete variable domain reads KAGVTQTPRYLIKTRGQQVTLSCSPISGHRSVSWYQQTPGQGLQFLFEYFSETQRNKGNFPGRFSGRQFSNSRSEMNVSTLELGDSALYLCASSLAGINSNQPQHFGDGTRLSIL.

This chain links TRBV27 with TRBJ2-1; 10 bases line up with TRBD2. The V gene end was trimmed by 1 base and the J gene end by 9 bases; junction bases not matched to a gene: 6. CDR1 is MNHEY and CDR2 is SMNVEV in the germline V gene (reference sequence). This CDR3 has 15 residues. In DNA, the CDR3 is TGTGCCAGCAGTTTATTCCTAGCGGGAGTTACTGAGCAGTTCTTC. Amino acids: CASSLFLAGVTEQFF.

The chain has TRBV29-1 and TRBJ1-2, with D unresolved. This CDR3 contains 11 residues. Germline lookup yields CDR1 SQVTM and CDR2 ANQGSEA. The V end lost 4 bases, the J end lost 8 bases, and 11 bases lay between the germline ends. The CDR3 spells CSVVPLEGYTF. CDR3 coding DNA: TGCAGCGTTGTTCCCTTGGAGGGCTACACCTTC.

This chain joins TRBV19 and TRBJ2-1, with TRBD2 matching 8 bases. The CDR3 is 15 residues long. Germline assignment: CDR1 LNHDA and CDR2 SQIVND (reference sequence). V shed 5 bases, J shed 4 bases, and the junction held 7 bases outside the gene matches. The CDR3 loop is CASSAWTSRYNEQFF. The CDR3, as DNA: TGTGCCAGTAGTGCCTGGACTAGCCGATACAATGAGCAGTTCTTC.

This chain uses TRBV5-6 with TRBJ1-4; D uncertain. V lost 3 bases and J 7 bases, leaving 13 bases between the germline ends. CDR1 is SGHDT, CDR2 YYEEEE, per germline. The CDR3 is 14 residues long. The CDR3 nucleotides are TGTGCCAGCAGCTACGATTTTTATAGTGAAAAACTGTTTTTT. Translated, it gives CASSYDFYSEKLFF.

J is TRBJ2-2 and V is TRBV19; 11 positions agree with TRBD2. The trim removed 9 bases at V and 4 bases at J, leaving 4 bases unmatched. This CDR3 spans 14 amino acids. The germline gives CDR1 LNHDA, CDR2 SQIVND (reference sequence). In DNA, the CDR3 is TGTGCCAGCAGACTAGCGGGAATCACCGGGGAGCTGTTTTTT. Translated, it gives CASRLAGITGELFF.

The chain recombines TRBV5-4 with TRBJ2-5; 9 bases line up with TRBD1. The V gene's germline CDR1 is SGHNT and CDR2 YYREEE (reference sequence). The CDR3 is 15 amino acids. With V trimmed by 2 bases and J by 1 base, 3 bases remained unmatched. Written as DNA, the CDR3 is TGTGCCAGCAGCTTCGACAGGGGGTTCCAAGAGACCCAGTACTTC. Translation gives CASSFDRGFQETQYF.

The J gene is TRBJ2-7, the V gene TRBV5-1; D ambiguous. Germline lookup yields CDR1 SGHRS and CDR2 YFSETQ. Trimming took off 2 bases at V and 4 bases at J, with 19 bases between the two ends. This CDR3 is built from 16 residues. DNA of the CDR3: TGCGCCAGCAGCTTTGAAGGCGGCGCCTATGGGTACGAGCAGTACTTC. This codes for CASSFEGGAYGYEQYF.

The rearrangement joins TRBV18 to TRBJ1-2; D might be TRBD1 (6 bases). The CDR3 sequence is 15 residues long. Germline V gene lookup returns CDR1 KGHSH and CDR2 LQKENI. The ends were cut back, 0 bases at V and 2 bases at J, with 10 bases in the middle. The DNA for the CDR3 is TGTGCCAGCTCACCACCGGCAGGGGAGAACTATGGCTACACCTTC. Amino acid sequence: CASSPPAGENYGYTF.

The V gene is TRBV30, the J gene TRBJ1-1, with D possibly being TRBD1 (6 bases). The CDR3 is 13 amino acids. V dropped 2 bases and J dropped 4 bases, with 11 bases sitting between them. Germline CDR1 reads GTSNPN; CDR2 reads SVGIG (reference sequence). The CDR3 reads CAWSLTGPTEAFF. The DNA of the CDR3 is TGTGCCTGGAGTTTAACAGGGCCCACTGAAGCTTTCTTT.

The rearrangement joins TRBV30 to TRBJ2-1, with D perhaps TRBD2 (5 bases). The V end was cut by 0 bases, the J end by 7 bases, with 19 bases between. The CDR3 loop spans 16 amino acids. In germline, CDR1 is GTSNPN, CDR2 SVGIG (reference sequence). The CDR3 region has the DNA TGTGCCTGGAGTGTACCGCTAGCCTTAAGTAGGAATGAGCAGTTCTTC. As protein: CAWSVPLALSRNEQFF. The variable domain in full, completed from reference TRBV30 and TRBJ2-1, reads SQTIHQWPATLVQPVGSPLSLECTVEGTSNPNLYWYRQAAGRGLQLLFYSVGIGQISSEVPQNLSASRPQDRQFILSSKKLLLSDSGFYLCAWSVPLALSRNEQFFGPGTRLTVL.

This rearrangement joins TRBV28 to TRBJ1-6, with 9 bases fitting TRBD1. This CDR3 spans 15 amino acids. V dropped 8 bases and J dropped 0; count of bases not matched to a gene: 2. The germline V gene encodes CDR1 MDHEN and CDR2 SYDVKM. The CDR3 reads CASGQGSSYNSPLHF. DNA for the CDR3: TGTGCCAGCGGACAGGGGAGCTCCTATAATTCACCCCTCCACTTT.

J is TRBJ2-7 and V is TRBV10-3, with unresolved D. The CDR3 covers 13 residues. V was pared by 3 bases and J by 4 bases, with 10 bases between. Germline V gives CDR1 ENHRY, CDR2 SYGVKD. DNA for the CDR3: TGTGCCATCAGTGACCCCAGGCAGTACGAGCAGTACTTC. Translated, it gives CAISDPRQYEQYF.

The chain links TRBV6-4 to TRBJ2-1; no clear D. The ends were cut back, 3 bases at V and 7 bases at J, with 10 bases in the middle. Germline V CDR1 and CDR2: MRHNA, SNTAGT. This CDR3 has 13 amino acids. In DNA form, the CDR3 reads TGTGCCAGCAGTGAGCTCCCCGGGAATGAGCAGTTCTTC. Translation gives CASSELPGNEQFF.

The rearrangement joins TRBV7-8 to TRBJ2-7; 7 positions agree with TRBD1. Germline lookup yields CDR1 SGHVS and CDR2 FQNEAQ. The CDR3 loop spans 16 amino acids. The trim removed 5 bases at V and 3 bases at J, leaving 13 bases unmatched. The CDR3 DNA sequence: TGTGCCAGCAGCCTCGGCCCAGGGGGAGTCGGCTACGAGCAGTACTTC. It encodes CASSLGPGGVGYEQYF.

This chain joins TRBV6-2 or TRBV6-3 and TRBJ2-1; tentative D call: TRBD1 (6 bases). Germline CDR1 MNHEY, CDR2 SVGEGT. Trimming left V 6 bases short and J 2 bases short, with 14 bases between. The CDR3 runs 15 residues. CDR3 loop: CASSPRQVTYNEQFF. The CDR3 coding sequence is TGTGCCAGCAGCCCAAGACAGGTAACCTACAATGAGCAGTTCTTC.